The source of this TCR beta chain is a study of cytomegalovirus exposure and HLA in healthy donors. The PCR ran on 60 Vbeta and 13 Jbeta primers. Libraries were prepared by immunoSEQ multiplex PCR; TCRdb keeps only in-frame clonotypes and omits some of them. The repertoire has some 84,000 clones, less than 80% of them found once; the top ten carry 15%. As regards this clone: Its antigen is still unknown.

Whole-study results and caveats: Productive status was seen about 90% or about 30% of the time for most TCR beta V segments in an earlier analysis. With further analysis later on, most CMV-associated TCR beta chains appeared HLA-restricted.

Healthy people donating bone marrow made up the donors. From germline, CDR1 is MGHRA and CDR2 YSYEKL. The CDR3 consists of 16 residues. The J segment lost 1 base and the V segment lost 3 bases, leaving 7 bases of the junction unmatched. The genes are TRBV4-1 and TRBJ2-7; 9 bases fit TRBD1. Sequencing used PBMCs. The source is a woman aged 40 to 50 in good health and CMV-seropositive. Here the CDR3 reads CASSQGGQGLSYEQYF. The CDR3 DNA is TGCGCCAGCAGCCAGGGGGGACAGGGATTGTCCTACGAGCAGTACTTC.